These T cell receptor beta chains were read from a single sample in a study of cytomegalovirus exposure and HLA in healthy donors. Clones were read by immunoSEQ multiplex PCR, and TCRdb kept only the in-frame ones, dropping some. The sample has 120,000 or so clones; over 65% are singletons. The specimen was PBMCs. The receptors were gathered from a man between 25 and 39 years old in good health and CMV-seropositive. Both conserved end residues are part of each CDR3. The D gene is left open where the match is weak. Only part of the rows carry a size: once, few, many, or a class if the clone is expanded.

TRBJ2-3 | TRBV5-6 | - | TRBD2 | CASSSTSGVADTQYF | TGTGCCAGCAGCTCGACTAGCGGGGTAGCAGATACGCAGTATTTT
TRBJ1-2 | TRBV7-2 | - | - | CASSSGQSWGGYTF | TGTGCCAGCAGCTCCGGACAGTCGTGGGGTGGCTACACCTTC
TRBJ2-4 | TRBV27 | - | TRBD1 | CASSLKGRQGADIQYF | TGTGCCAGCAGCTTGAAAGGGAGACAGGGGGCGGACATTCAGTACTTC
TRBJ2-2 | TRBV5-1 | - | TRBD1 | CASSPPGTGNTGELFF | TGCGCCAGCAGCCCTCCAGGGACAGGGAACACCGGGGAGCTGTTTTTT
TRBJ2-5 | TRBV7-2 | few | - | CASGRQAPSRETQYF | TGTGCCAGTGGTCGACAGGCTCCCAGCCGAGAGACCCAGTACTTC
TRBJ2-3 | TRBV18 | - | TRBD2 | CASSGSGGTSTDTQYF | TGTGCCAGCTCCGGCTCGGGGGGGACTAGCACAGATACGCAGTATTTT
TRBJ2-6 | TRBV15 | - | - | CATSREGGGAGFSGANVLTF | TGTGCCACCAGCAGAGAAGGGGGGGGTGCAGGATTCTCTGGGGCCAACGTCCTGACTTTC
TRBJ2-1 | TRBV5-1 | - | TRBD2 | CASSLGLAGGNEQFF | TGCGCCAGCAGCTTGGGGCTAGCGGGGGGGAATGAGCAGTTCTTC
TRBJ1-1 | TRBV6-5 | few | - | CASSYDEQRNTEAFF | TGTGCCAGCAGTTACGACGAACAGAGGAACACTGAAGCTTTCTTT
TRBJ2-7 | TRBV5-5 | - | - | CASSLRAAGAYEQYF | TGTGCCAGCAGCCTACGCGCGGCAGGGGCCTACGAGCAGTACTTC
TRBJ1-5 | TRBV27 | - | - | CASSIQIRNQPQHF | TGTGCCAGCAGTATACAGATTAGAAATCAGCCCCAGCATTTT
TRBJ2-1 | TRBV5-1 | - | TRBD1 | CASSLTGAVDEQFF | TGCGCCAGCAGCTTAACAGGGGCAGTCGATGAGCAGTTCTTC
TRBJ2-1 | TRBV4-3 | - | TRBD1 | CASSRQGARDEQFF | TGCGCCAGCAGCCGGCAGGGGGCTCGAGATGAGCAGTTCTTC
TRBJ2-2 | TRBV2 | - | - | CASSEVLGREAGELFF | TGTGCCAGCAGTGAAGTGCTTGGCAGAGAGGCCGGGGAGCTGTTTTTT
TRBJ1-5 | TRBV27 | - | - | CASSLHYSNQPQHF | TGTGCCAGCAGTTTACACTATAGCAATCAGCCCCAGCATTTT
TRBJ1-2 | TRBV11-3 | - | - | CASSLEAGYYGYTF | TGTGCCAGCAGCTTAGAGGCAGGGTACTATGGCTACACCTTC